This T cell receptor (beta chain) was retrieved from a study of regulatory T cells in long-lasting Graves disease. Arm-PCR with iRepertoire HTBI primers amplified the CDR3 regions for these TCR beta libraries. TCRdb called the multiplex PCR reads again in MiXCR, with one record for every CDR3 protein. This table holds approximately 560,000 distinct CDR3 sequences, around 15% found once. About this clonotype itself: What it recognizes is unknown.

This CDR3 is 13 amino acids long. CDR1 is DFQATT and CDR2 is SNEGSKA in the germline V gene (reference sequence). V lost 2 bases and J 4 bases, leaving 8 bases between the germline ends. Overall study findings and caveats: Patients with persistent disease showed a bias toward TRBV28, TRBJ1-2 and TRBJ2-5.

Time point described: newly diagnosed GD, antithyroid drugs for less than 3 months. Extracted PBMC RNA gave rise to the TCR library. The sample was also reused in another study, on T cells in Graves' hyperthyroidism and ophthalmopathy. That publication notes: A median roughly 6.6 months before onset, the model predicted ophthalmopathy.

The TCR was taken from a man aged 18 to 29 with Graves disease. The input for sequencing was peripheral blood mononuclear cells (PBMCs), taken at new diagnosis, from a patient treated with antithyroid drugs. The chain recombines TRBV20-1 with TRBJ2-2; D not resolved. This chain's CDR3 is CSARTATTGELFF. In DNA, the CDR3 is TGCAGTGCTAGAACAGCTACCACCGGGGAGCTGTTTTTT.